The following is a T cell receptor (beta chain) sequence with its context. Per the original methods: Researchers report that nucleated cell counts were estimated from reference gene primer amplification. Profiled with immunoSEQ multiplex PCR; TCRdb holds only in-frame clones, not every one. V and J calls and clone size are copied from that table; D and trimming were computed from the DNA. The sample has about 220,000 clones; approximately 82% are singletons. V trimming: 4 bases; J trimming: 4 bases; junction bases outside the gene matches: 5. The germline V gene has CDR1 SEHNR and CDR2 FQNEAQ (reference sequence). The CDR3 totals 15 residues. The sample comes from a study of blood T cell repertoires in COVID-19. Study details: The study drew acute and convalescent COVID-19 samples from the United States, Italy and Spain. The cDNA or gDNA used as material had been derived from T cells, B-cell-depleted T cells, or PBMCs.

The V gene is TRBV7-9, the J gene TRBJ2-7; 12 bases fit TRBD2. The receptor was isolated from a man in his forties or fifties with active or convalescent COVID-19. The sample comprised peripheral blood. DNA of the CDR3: TGTGCCAGCAGCTCGGAGACTAGCGGGAGATACGAGCAGTACTTC. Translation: CASSSETSGRYEQYF.